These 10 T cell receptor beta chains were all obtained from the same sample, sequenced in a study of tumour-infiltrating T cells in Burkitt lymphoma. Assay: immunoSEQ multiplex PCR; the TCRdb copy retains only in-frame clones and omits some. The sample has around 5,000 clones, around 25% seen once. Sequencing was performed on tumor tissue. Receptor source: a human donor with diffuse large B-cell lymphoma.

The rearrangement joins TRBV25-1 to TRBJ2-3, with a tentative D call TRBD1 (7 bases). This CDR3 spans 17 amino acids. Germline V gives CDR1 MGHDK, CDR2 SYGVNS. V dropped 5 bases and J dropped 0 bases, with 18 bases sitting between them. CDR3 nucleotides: TGTGCCAGCAGTCCAGGGGGGACAGCCCCTAGCACAGATACGCAGTATTTT. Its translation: CASSPGGTAPSTDTQYF.

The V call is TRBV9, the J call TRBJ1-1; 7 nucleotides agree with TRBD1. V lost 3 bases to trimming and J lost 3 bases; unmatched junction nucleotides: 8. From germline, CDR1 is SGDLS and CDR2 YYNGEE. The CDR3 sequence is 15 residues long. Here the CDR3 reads CASSENRGGDTEAFF. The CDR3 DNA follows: TGTGCCAGCAGCGAGAACAGGGGCGGTGACACTGAAGCTTTCTTT.

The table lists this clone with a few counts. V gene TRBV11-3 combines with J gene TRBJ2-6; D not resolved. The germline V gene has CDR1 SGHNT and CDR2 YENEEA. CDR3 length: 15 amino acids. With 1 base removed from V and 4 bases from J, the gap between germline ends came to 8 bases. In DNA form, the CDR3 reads TGTGCCAGCAGCTTAGGGTCTTCGGGGGCCAACGTCCTGACTTTC. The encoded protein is CASSLGSSGANVLTF.

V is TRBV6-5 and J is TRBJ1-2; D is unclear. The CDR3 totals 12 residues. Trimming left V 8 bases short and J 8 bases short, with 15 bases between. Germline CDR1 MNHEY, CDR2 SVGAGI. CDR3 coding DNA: TGTGCCAGCGCCGTGTCGCGTGGAGGCTACACCTTC. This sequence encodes CASAVSRGGYTF.

The CDR3 nucleotides read TGTGCCAGCAGCTTGGCGCCGACCTCTGGAAACACCATATATTTT. Encoded protein: CASSLAPTSGNTIYF. The V gene is TRBV5-4, the J gene TRBJ1-3; D is ambiguous. The CDR3 extends over 15 amino acids. Trimming removed 0 bases from V and 0 bases from J, with 7 bases in between. Germline lookup yields CDR1 SGHNT and CDR2 YYREEE (reference sequence).

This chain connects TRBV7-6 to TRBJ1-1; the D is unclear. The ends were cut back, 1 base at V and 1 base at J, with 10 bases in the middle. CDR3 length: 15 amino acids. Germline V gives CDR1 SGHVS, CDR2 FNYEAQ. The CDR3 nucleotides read TGTGCCAGCAGCTTAGGCGTAGGAGGGAACACTGAAGCTTTCTTT. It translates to CASSLGVGGNTEAFF.

The CDR3 nucleotides read TGTGCCAGCAGCGTAAGCGTGGGCTCCTACAATGAGCAGTTCTTC. Its protein is CASSVSVGSYNEQFF. J is TRBJ2-1 and V is TRBV9, with no clear D. The V gene's germline CDR1 is SGDLS and CDR2 YYNGEE. The CDR3 spans 15 residues. Between the trimmed V and J ends, which lost 1 base and 0 bases, there was a span of 8 bases.

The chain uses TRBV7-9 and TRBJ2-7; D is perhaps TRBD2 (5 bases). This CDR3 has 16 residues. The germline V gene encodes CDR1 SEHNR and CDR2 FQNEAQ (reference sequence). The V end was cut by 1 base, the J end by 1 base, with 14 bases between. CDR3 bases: TGTGCCAGCAGCTTAGTACCGGCGGGCAAATCCTACGAGCAGTACTTC. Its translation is CASSLVPAGKSYEQYF.

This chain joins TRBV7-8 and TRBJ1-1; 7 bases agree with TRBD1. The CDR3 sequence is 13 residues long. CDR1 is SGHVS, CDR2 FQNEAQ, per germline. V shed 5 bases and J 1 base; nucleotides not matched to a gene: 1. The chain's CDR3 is CASSNRGNTEAFF. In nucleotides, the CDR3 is TGTGCCAGCAGCAACAGGGGGAACACTGAAGCTTTCTTT. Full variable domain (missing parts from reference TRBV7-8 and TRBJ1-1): GAGVSQSPRYKVAKRGQDVALRCDPISGHVSLFWYQQALGQGPEFLTYFQNEAQLDKSGLPSDRFFAERPEGSVSTLKIQRTQQEDSAVYLCASSNRGNTEAFFGQGTRLTVV.

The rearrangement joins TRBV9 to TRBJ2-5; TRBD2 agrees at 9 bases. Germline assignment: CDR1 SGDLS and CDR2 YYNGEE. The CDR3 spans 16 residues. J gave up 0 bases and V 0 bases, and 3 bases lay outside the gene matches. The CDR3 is CASSVVASGNQETQYF. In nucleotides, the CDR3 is TGTGCCAGCAGCGTAGTGGCTAGCGGGAACCAAGAGACCCAGTACTTC.